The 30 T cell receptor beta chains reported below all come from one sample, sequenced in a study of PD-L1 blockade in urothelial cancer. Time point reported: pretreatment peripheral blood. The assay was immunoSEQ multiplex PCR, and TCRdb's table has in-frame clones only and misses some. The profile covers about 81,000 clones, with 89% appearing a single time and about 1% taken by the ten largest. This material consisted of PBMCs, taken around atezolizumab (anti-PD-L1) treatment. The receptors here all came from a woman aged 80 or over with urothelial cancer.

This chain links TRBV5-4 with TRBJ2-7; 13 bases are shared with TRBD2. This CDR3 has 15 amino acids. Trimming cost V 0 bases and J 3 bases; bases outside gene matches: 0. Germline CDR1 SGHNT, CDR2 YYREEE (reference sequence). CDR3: CASSLGLAGGYEQYF. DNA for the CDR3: TGTGCCAGCAGCTTGGGACTAGCGGGAGGCTACGAGCAGTACTTC.

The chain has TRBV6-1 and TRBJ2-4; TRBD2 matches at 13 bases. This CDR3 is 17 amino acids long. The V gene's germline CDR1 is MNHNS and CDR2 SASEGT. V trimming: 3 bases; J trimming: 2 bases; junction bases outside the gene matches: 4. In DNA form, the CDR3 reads TGTGCCAGCAGTGACAGACTAGCGGGAGGCTCCAAAAACATTCAGTACTTC. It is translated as CASSDRLAGGSKNIQYF.

The CDR3 coding sequence is TGTGCCAGCAGTCGACTCAGCGAGCAGTACTTC. Encoded protein: CASSRLSEQYF. This rearrangement joins TRBV6-5 to TRBJ2-7; no clear D. Between the trimmed V and J ends, which lost 5 bases and 6 bases, there was a span of 8 bases. Per germline, CDR1 MNHEY and CDR2 SVGAGI. CDR3 length equals 11 residues.

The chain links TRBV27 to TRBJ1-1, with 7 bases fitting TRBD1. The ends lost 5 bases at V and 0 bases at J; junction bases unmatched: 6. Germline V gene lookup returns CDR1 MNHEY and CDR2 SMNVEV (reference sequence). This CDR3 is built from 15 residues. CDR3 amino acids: CASSVNDRVNTEAFF. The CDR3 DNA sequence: TGTGCCAGCAGTGTAAACGACAGGGTGAACACTGAAGCTTTCTTT.

CDR3 DNA: TGTGCCAGCAGCCCTAGGGGACAGGGCACAGATACGCAGTATTTT. Translation: CASSPRGQGTDTQYF. The chain combines TRBV5-4 with TRBJ2-3, with 8 bases identical to TRBD1. CDR3 length: 15 amino acids. The germline V gene encodes CDR1 SGHNT and CDR2 YYREEE (reference sequence). V lost 4 bases, J lost 1 base, and 5 bases stayed unmatched.

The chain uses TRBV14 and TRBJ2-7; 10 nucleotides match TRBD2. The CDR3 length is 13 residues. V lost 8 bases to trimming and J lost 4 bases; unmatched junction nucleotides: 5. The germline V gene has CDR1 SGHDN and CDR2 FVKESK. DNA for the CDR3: TGTGCCAGCTCTAGCGGGAGTAGATACGAGCAGTACTTC. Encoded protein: CASSSGSRYEQYF.

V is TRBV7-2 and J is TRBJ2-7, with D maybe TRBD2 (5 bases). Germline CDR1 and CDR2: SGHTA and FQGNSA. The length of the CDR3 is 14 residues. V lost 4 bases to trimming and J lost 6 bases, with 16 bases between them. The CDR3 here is CASSSTLLGAEQYF. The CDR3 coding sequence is TGTGCCAGCAGCTCGACCCTTCTGGGAGCCGAGCAGTACTTC.

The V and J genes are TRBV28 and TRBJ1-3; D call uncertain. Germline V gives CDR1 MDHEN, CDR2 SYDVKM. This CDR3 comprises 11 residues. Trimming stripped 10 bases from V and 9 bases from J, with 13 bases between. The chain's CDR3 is CAIGGSSTIYF. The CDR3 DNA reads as TGTGCCATCGGTGGGTCTAGCACCATATATTTT.

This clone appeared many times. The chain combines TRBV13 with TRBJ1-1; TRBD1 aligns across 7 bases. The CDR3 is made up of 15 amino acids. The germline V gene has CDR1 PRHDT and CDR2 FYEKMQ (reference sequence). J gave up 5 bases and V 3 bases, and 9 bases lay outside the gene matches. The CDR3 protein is CASSLGTAVWTEAFF. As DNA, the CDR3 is TGTGCCAGCAGCTTGGGGACAGCTGTTTGGACTGAAGCTTTCTTT.

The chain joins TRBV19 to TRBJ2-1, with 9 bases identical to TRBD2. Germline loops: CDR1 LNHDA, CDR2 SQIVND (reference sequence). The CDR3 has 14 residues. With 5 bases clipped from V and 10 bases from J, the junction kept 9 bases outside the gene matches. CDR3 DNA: TGTGCCAGTAGTCTCGGACTAGCGTTTAACGAGCAGTTCTTC. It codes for CASSLGLAFNEQFF.

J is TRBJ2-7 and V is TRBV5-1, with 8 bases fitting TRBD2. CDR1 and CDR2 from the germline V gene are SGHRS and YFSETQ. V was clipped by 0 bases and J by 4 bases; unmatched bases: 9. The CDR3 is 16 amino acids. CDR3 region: CASSLVGSGNPYEQYF. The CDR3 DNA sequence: TGCGCCAGCAGCTTGGTCGGTAGCGGGAATCCATACGAGCAGTACTTC.

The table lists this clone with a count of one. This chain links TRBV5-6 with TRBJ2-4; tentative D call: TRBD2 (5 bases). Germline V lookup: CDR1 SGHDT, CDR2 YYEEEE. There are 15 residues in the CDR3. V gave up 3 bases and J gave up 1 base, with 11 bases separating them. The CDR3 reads CASSSWTGAKNIQYF. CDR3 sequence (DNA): TGTGCCAGCAGCTCCTGGACGGGGGCCAAAAACATTCAGTACTTC. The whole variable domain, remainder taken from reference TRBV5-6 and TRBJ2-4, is DAGVTQSPTHLIKTRGQQVTLRCSPKSGHDTVSWYQQALGQGPQFIFQYYEEEERQRGNFPDRFSGHQFPNYSSELNVNALLLGDSALYLCASSSWTGAKNIQYFGAGTRLSVL.

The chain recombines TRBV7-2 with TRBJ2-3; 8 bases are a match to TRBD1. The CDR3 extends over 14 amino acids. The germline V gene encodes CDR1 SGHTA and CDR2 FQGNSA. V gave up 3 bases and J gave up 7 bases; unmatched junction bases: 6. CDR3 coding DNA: TGTGCCAGCAGCTTCGGACAGGGACCGAATACGCAGTATTTT. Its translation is CASSFGQGPNTQYF.

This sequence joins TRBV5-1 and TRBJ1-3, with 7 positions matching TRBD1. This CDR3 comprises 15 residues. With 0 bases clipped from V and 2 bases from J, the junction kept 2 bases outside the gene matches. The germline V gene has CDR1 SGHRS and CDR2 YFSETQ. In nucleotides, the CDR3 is TGCGCCAGCAGCTTGGACAGGGGCCCTGGAAACACCATATATTTT. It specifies CASSLDRGPGNTIYF.

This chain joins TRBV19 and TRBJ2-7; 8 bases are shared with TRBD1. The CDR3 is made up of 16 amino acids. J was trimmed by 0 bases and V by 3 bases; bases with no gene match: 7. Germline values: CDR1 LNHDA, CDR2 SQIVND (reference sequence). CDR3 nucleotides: TGTGCCAGTAGTATTTCAGCTGGACAGGGCTCCTACGAGCAGTACTTC. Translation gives CASSISAGQGSYEQYF.

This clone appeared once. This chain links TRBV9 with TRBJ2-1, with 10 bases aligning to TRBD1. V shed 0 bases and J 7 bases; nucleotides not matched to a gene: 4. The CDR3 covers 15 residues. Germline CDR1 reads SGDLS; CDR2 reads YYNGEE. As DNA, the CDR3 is TGTGCCAGCAGCGTAGTAGACAGGGGGCATAATGAGCAGTTCTTC. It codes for CASSVVDRGHNEQFF.

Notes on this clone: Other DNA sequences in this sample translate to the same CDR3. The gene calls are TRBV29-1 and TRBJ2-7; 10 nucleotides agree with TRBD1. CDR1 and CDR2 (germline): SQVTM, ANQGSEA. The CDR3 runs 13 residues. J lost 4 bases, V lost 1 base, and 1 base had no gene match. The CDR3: CSVEGQGAYEQYF. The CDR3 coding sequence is TGCAGCGTTGAAGGACAGGGGGCTTACGAGCAGTACTTC.

The CDR3 region is CASRPQGFRDYGYTF. The DNA for the CDR3 is TGTGCCAGCAGACCACAGGGGTTTCGGGACTATGGCTACACCTTC. The gene calls are TRBV27 and TRBJ1-2, with 7 bases identical to TRBD1. Looked up from germline, CDR1 is MNHEY and CDR2 is SMNVEV (reference sequence). The CDR3 is 15 residues long. Trimming at V came to 6 bases and at J to 3 bases, leaving 10 bases not matched to a gene.

The CDR3, as DNA: TGTGCCAGCAGTTTCCCCGGGACAGGGGGCGCGAATGGCTACACCTTC. Amino acids: CASSFPGTGGANGYTF. This chain links TRBV28 with TRBJ1-2; the match to TRBD1 covers 12 bases. The junction had 8 bases not matched to a gene; V was cut back by 3 bases and J by 6 bases. Germline CDR1 and CDR2: MDHEN and SYDVKM. There are 16 residues in the CDR3.

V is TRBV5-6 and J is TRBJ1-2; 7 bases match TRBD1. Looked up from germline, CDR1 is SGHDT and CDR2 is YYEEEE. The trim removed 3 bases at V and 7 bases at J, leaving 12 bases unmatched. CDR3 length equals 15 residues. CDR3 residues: CASSSPRDRGLGYTF. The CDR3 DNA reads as TGTGCCAGCAGCTCGCCTAGGGACAGAGGCCTTGGCTACACCTTC.

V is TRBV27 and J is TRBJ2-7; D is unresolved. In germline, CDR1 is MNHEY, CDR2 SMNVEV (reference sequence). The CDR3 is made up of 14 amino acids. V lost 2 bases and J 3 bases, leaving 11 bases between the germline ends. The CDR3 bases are TGTGCCAGCAGTTTAAGAGGCCGTAACTACGAGCAGTACTTC. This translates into CASSLRGRNYEQYF.

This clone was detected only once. The CDR3 here is CATSRDGQGYTF. CDR3 DNA: TGTGCCACCAGCAGAGATGGGCAGGGCTACACCTTC. This chain links TRBV15 with TRBJ1-2; D is unresolved. The CDR3 is 12 residues long. The germline CDR1 and CDR2 sequences are LNHNV and YYDKDF (reference sequence). The V gene lost 0 bases and the J gene lost 8 bases, with 7 bases spanning the gap.

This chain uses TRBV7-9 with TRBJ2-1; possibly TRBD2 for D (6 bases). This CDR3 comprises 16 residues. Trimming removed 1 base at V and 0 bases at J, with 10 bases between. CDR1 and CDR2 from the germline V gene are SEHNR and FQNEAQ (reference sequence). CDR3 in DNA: TGTGCCAGCAGCTTAGGTAGCGGCAACTCCTACAATGAGCAGTTCTTC. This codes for CASSLGSGNSYNEQFF.

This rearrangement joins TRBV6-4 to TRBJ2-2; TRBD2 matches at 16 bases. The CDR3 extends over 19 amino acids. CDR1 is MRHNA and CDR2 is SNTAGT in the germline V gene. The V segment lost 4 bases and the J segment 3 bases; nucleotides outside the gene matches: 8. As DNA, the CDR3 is TGTGCCAGCAGTGGATCGGGACTAGCGGGAGGGCCTCACACCGGGGAGCTGTTTTTT. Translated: CASSGSGLAGGPHTGELFF.

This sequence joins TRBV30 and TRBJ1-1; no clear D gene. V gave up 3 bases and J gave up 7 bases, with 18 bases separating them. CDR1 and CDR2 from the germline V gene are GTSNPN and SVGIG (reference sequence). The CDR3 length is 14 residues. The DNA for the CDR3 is TGTGCCTGGAGGGTGGAGTGGCCGGTGCTTGAAGCTTTCTTT. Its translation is CAWRVEWPVLEAFF.

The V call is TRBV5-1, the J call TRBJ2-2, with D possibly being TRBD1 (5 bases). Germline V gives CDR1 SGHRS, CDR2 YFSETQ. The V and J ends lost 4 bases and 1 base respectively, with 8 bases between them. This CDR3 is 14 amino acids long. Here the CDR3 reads CASSVGQNTGELFF. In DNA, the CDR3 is TGCGCCAGCAGCGTCGGACAGAACACCGGGGAGCTGTTTTTT.

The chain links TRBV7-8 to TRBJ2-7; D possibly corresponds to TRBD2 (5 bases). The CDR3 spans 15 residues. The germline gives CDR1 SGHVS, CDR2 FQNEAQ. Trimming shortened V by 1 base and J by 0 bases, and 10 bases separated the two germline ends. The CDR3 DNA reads TGTGCCAGCAGCTTAGGAGGGAGCAACTCCTACGAGCAGTACTTC. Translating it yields CASSLGGSNSYEQYF. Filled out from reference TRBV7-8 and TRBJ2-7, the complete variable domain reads GAGVSQSPRYKVAKRGQDVALRCDPISGHVSLFWYQQALGQGPEFLTYFQNEAQLDKSGLPSDRFFAERPEGSVSTLKIQRTQQEDSAVYLCASSLGGSNSYEQYFGPGTRLTVT.

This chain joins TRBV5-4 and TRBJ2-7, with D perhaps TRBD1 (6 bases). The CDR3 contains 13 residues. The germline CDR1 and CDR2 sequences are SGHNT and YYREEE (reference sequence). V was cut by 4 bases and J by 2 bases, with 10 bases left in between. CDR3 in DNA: TGTGCCAGCAGCCCAGGGGAACCCTACGAGCAGTACTTC. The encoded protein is CASSPGEPYEQYF. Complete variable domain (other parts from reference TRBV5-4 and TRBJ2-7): ETGVTQSPTHLIKTRGQQVTLRCSSQSGHNTVSWYQQALGQGPQFIFQYYREEENGRGNFPPRFSGLQFPNYSSELNVNALELDDSALYLCASSPGEPYEQYFGPGTRLTVT.

The CDR3 sequence: CAGASGSSGANVLTF. As DNA, the CDR3 is TGTGCCGGGGCTAGCGGGAGCTCTGGGGCCAACGTCCTGACTTTC. J is TRBJ2-6 and V is TRBV28; 10 positions agree with TRBD2. CDR1 MDHEN and CDR2 SYDVKM come from the germline V gene. The V and J ends lost 11 bases and 0 bases, in that order; junction bases with no gene match: 4. This CDR3 contains 15 residues.

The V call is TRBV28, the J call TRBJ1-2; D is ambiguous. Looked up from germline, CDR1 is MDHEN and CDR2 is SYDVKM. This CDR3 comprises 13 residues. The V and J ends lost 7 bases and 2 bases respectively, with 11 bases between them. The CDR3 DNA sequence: TGTGCCAGCACCCGAACTGTGAACTATGGCTACACCTTC. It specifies CASTRTVNYGYTF.